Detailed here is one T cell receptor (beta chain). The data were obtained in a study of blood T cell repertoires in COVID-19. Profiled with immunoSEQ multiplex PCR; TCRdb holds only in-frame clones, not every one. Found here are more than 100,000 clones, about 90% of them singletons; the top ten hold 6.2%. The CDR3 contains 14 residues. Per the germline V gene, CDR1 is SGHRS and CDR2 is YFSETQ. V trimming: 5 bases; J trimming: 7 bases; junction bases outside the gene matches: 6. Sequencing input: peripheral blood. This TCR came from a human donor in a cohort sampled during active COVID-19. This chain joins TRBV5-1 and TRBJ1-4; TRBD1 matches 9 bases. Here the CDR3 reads CASRETGGGEKLFF. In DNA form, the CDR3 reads TGCGCCAGCAGGGAAACAGGGGGCGGTGAAAAACTGTTTTTT.